This TCR beta chain was identified in a study of OX40 agonist ivuxolimab in advanced cancers. Across the study: Partial responses were seen in three patients, one with hepatocellular carcinoma and two with cutaneous melanoma.

The study, taken as a whole, reports: With doses of 0.1-3.0 mg/kg, partial responders showed among the lowest clonal expansion.

CDR1 is MNHNY and CDR2 is SVGAGI in the germline V gene (reference sequence). Trimming removed 0 bases at V and 4 bases at J, with 10 bases between. This CDR3 is built from 14 residues. For this clone: Its specificity is unknown.

The method was immunoSEQ multiplex PCR; TCRdb's version includes in-frame clones alone and lacks a portion of them. The sample has 70,000 to 95,000 clones, roughly four fifths seen once. The origin of this receptor is an adult with an advanced solid tumor such as melanoma, head and neck, liver or kidney cancer. The sample was CD4+ or CD8+ T cells sorted from blood, taken in a trial of the OX40 agonist ivuxolimab. The V and J genes are TRBV6-6 and TRBJ2-7; D remains unclear. The CDR3 DNA sequence: TGTGCCAGCAGTTACTCGTTGGTTTCATACGAGCAGTACTTC. Translating gives CASSYSLVSYEQYF.